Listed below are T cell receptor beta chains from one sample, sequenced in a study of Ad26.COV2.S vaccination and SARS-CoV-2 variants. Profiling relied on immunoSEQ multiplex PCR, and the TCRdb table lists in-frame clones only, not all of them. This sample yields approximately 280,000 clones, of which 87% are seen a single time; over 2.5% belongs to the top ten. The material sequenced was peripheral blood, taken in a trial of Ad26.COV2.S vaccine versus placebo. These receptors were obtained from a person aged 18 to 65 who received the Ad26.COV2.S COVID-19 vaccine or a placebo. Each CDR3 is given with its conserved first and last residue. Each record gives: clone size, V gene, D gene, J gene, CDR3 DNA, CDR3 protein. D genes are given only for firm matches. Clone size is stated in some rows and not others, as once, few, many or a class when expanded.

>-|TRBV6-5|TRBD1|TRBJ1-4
TGTGCCAGCTCCCAGGGGGCGCGAACTAATGAAAAACTGTTTTTT
CASSQGARTNEKLFF
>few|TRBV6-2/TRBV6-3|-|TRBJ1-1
TGTGCCAGCAGTACAGGGTTTGAAGCTTTCTTT
CASSTGFEAFF
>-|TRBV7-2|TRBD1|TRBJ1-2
TGTGCCAGCAGCTTAGTTGGACAGGCCTATGGCTACACCTTC
CASSLVGQAYGYTF
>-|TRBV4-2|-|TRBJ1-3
TGTGCCAGCAGCCAACGGGGACGGGGTAGCTCTGGAAACACCATATATTTT
CASSQRGRGSSGNTIYF
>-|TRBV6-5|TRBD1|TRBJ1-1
TGTGCCAGCAGCTCGCGACAGGGGAAAGCTTTCTTT
CASSSRQGKAFF
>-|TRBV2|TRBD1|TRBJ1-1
TGTGCCAGCGGGAGACAGGGTACTGAAGCTTTCTTT
CASGRQGTEAFF
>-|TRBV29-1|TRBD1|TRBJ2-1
TGCAGCGTGGGTGGACAGGGGAATGAGCAGTTCTTC
CSVGGQGNEQFF
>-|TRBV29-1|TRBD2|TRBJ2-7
TGCAGCGCTGGATACTTTAGGGGACTAGCGGGATACGACGGTTTCGAGCAGTACTTC
CSAGYFRGLAGYDGFEQYF
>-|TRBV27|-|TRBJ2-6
TGTGCCAGCAGTTTCCTTGTCCCTGGGGCCAACGTCCTGACTTTC
CASSFLVPGANVLTF
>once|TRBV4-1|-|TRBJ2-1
TGCGCCAGCAGCCAAGGGGACTTGTACTACAATGAGCAGTTCTTC
CASSQGDLYYNEQFF
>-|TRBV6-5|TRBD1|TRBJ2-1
TGTGCCAGCAGTTTTGGGACAGTCAATGAGCAGTTCTTC
CASSFGTVNEQFF
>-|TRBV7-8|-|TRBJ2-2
TGTGCCAGCAGCTTAGTAGGAGGGACGGTGAACACCGGGGAGCTGTTTTTT
CASSLVGGTVNTGELFF
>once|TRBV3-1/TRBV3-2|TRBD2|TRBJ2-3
TGTGCCAGCAGCCAGGGGACTAGCGGGGACACAGATACGCAGTATTTT
CASSQGTSGDTDTQYF
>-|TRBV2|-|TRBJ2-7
TGTGCCAGCAGGGAATCCTACGAGCAGTACTTC
CASRESYEQYF
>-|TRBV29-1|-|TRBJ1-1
TGCAGCGTTGCATTCCCCCAACAGGGAAAGAACACTGAAGCTTTCTTT
CSVAFPQQGKNTEAFF
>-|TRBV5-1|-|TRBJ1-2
TGCGCCAGCAGTGCGGCGGGGGCGGTTTGGGGCTACACCTTC
CASSAAGAVWGYTF
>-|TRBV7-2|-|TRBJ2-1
TGTGCCAGCAGCCTCAGACTAGGCCAATACAATGAGCAGTTCTTC
CASSLRLGQYNEQFF
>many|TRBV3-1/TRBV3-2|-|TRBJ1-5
TGTGCCAGCAGCCAAGATGCGGTTAATCAGCCCCAGCATTTT
CASSQDAVNQPQHF
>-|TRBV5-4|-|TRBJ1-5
TGTGCCAGCAGCCCGGGCGGAAGCCAGCCCAATCAGCCCCAGCATTTT
CASSPGGSQPNQPQHF
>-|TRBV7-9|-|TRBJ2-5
TGTGCCAGCAGCTTAGGTTCTCAAGAGACCCAGTACTTC
CASSLGSQETQYF
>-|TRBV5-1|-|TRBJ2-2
TGCGCCAGCAGCCCCGGACCGCCAACCGGGGAGCTGTTTTTT
CASSPGPPTGELFF
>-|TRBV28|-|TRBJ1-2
TGTGCCAGCAGTTTGTGGGGGGGAAACTATGGCTACACCTTC
CASSLWGGNYGYTF
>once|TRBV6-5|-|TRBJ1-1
TGTGCCAGCAGTCTTAGAGGGAACACTGAAGCTTTCTTT
CASSLRGNTEAFF
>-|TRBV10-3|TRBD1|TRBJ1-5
TGTGCCATCAGTCCGGGACAGGGCAATCAGCCCCAGCATTTT
CAISPGQGNQPQHF
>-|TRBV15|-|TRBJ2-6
TGTGCCACCAGCAGAGATCGTGGGTCTGGGGCCAACGTCCTGACTTTC
CATSRDRGSGANVLTF
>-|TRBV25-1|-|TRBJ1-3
TGTGCCAGCAGTGGGTTCCAGGGTGGTTTTGGAAACACCATATATTTT
CASSGFQGGFGNTIYF
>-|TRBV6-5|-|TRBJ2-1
TGTGCCAGCAGTTCCCAGGGCTCCAAGGTTGATGAGCAGTTCTTC
CASSSQGSKVDEQFF
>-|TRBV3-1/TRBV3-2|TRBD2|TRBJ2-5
TGTGCCAGCAGCCCCCCCGGGACTAGCGGGGGACAAGAGACCCAGTACTTC
CASSPPGTSGGQETQYF
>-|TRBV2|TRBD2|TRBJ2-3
TGTGCCAGCGATCTAGCGGGAGGGTTAATAGATACGCAGTATTTT
CASDLAGGLIDTQYF
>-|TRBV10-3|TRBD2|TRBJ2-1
TGTGCCATCAGTGATCTACTAGCGGGAGGGTCCTACAATGAGCAGTTCTTC
CAISDLLAGGSYNEQFF
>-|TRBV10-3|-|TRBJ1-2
TGTGCCATCAGTGGCGGGTATGGCTACACCTTC
CAISGGYGYTF
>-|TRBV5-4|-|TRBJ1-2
TGTGCCAGCAGCTTGGTAGGGGTGGATGGCTACACCTTC
CASSLVGVDGYTF
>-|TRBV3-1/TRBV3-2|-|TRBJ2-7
TGTGCCAGCAGCCAAGATCGGAGGGGCGAGCAGTACTTC
CASSQDRRGEQYF
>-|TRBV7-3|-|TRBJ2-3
TGTGCCAGCAGCTCCCCGGGAGGGGGCGGCCACCTGTTTGGTACGCAGTATTTT
CASSSPGGGGHLFGTQYF
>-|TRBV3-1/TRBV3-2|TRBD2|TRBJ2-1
TGTGCCAGCAGCCTCCGGCTAGCGGGAGGGATGGGTGAGCAGTTCTTC
CASSLRLAGGMGEQFF
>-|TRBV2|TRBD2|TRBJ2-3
TGTGCCAGCAGTTCCAGACTAGCGGGAGATACGCAGTATTTT
CASSSRLAGDTQYF
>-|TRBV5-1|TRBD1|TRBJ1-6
TGCGCCAGCAGCTTGGATGGACAGGGCAACCATTCACCCCTCCACTTT
CASSLDGQGNHSPLHF
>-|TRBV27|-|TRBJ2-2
TGTGCCACCAGGAAGGGACACCTCACCGGGGAGCTGTTTTTT
CATRKGHLTGELFF
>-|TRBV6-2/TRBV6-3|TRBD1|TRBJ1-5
TGTGCCAGCAGTTTCGGACAGGGCGGTCAGCCCCAGCATTTT
CASSFGQGGQPQHF